This T cell receptor beta chain came from a study of identical twins. Study-wide results and limits: The study drew conclusions from cross-sectional statistical analysis, not from following the same donors. Twins shared out-of-frame alpha sequences with excess low generation probability. Abundant beta clonotypes from cord blood bore fewer insertions; memory repertoires lacked this pattern.

There are a few counts of this clonotype. Its antigen is unidentified. MiXCR, run by TCRdb on the 5' RACE reads, gives a single entry per CDR3 protein. There are hundreds of thousands of distinct CDR3 sequences in the sample; 9% to 15% occur only once, and 1.5% to 2% lies in the top ten. Germline V gene sequence: CDR1 MDHEN, CDR2 SYDVKM. This CDR3 region has 16 residues. V lost 6 bases, J lost 3 bases, and 21 bases lay in between. These data also formed part of another study, on yellow fever vaccine responses in identical twins. That work contributes: Twins' T cell vaccine responses reportedly looked partly convergent, partly personalized.

The J gene is TRBJ2-7, the V gene TRBV28; maybe TRBD2 (6 bases). Input material: PBMCs. This TCR came from a young woman in good health. CDR3 DNA: TGTGCCAGCAGCCCAATCGCCGGGACTTCCCTCTACGAGCAGTACGTC. Translating gives CASSPIAGTSLYEQYV.